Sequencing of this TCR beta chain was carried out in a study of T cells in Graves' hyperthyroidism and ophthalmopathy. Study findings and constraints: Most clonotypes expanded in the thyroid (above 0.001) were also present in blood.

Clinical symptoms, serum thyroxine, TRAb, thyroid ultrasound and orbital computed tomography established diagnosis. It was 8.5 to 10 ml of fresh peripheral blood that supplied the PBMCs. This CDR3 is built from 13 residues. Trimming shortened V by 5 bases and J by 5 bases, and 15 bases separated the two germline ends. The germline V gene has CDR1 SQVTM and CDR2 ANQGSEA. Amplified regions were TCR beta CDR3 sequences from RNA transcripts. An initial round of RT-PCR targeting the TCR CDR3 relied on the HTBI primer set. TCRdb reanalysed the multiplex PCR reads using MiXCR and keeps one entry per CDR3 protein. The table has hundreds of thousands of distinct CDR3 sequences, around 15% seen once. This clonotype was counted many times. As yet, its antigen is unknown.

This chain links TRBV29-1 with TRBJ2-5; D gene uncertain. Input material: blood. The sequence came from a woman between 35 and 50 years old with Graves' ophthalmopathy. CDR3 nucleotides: TGCAGCGTTTCTCCGGAGACGTGGGAGACCCAGTACTTC. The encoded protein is CSVSPETWETQYF. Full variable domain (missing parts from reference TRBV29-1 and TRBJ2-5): SAVISQKPSRDICQRGTSLTIQCQVDSQVTMMFWYRQQPGQSLTLIATANQGSEATYESGFVIDKFPISRPNLTFSTLTVSNMSPEDSSIYLCSVSPETWETQYFGPGTRLLVL.